The 21 T cell receptor beta chains below all came from one sample that was sequenced in a study of technical replicates of blood from several donors. Measured with immunoSEQ multiplex PCR; TCRdb has only the in-frame clones, and not every one. This sample has tens of thousands of clones; roughly 94% occur once, and the top ten carry 0.25%. Material: T cells isolated from PBMCs. All receptors derive from a human donor in good health.

The V gene is TRBV18, the J gene TRBJ2-1, with no clear D. Germline CDR1 KGHSH, CDR2 LQKENI. This CDR3 comprises 13 residues. V was cut by 4 bases and J by 10 bases, with 14 bases left in between. The CDR3 loop is CASSRNLEVEQFF. As DNA, the CDR3 is TGTGCCAGCTCACGGAACCTAGAGGTGGAGCAGTTCTTC.

J is TRBJ2-1 and V is TRBV7-6; TRBD2 agrees at 8 bases. This CDR3 region has 16 residues. The germline V gene encodes CDR1 SGHVS and CDR2 FNYEAQ. V was clipped by 3 bases and J by 0 bases; unmatched bases: 4. The CDR3, as DNA: TGTGCCAGCAGCTTGAGCGGGGGAAGCTCCTACAATGAGCAGTTCTTC. Amino acids: CASSLSGGSSYNEQFF.

The chain joins TRBV7-2 to TRBJ2-3, with D perhaps matching TRBD2 (6 bases). CDR1 and CDR2 (germline): SGHTA, FQGNSA. The CDR3 spans 16 residues. Trimming took off 6 bases at V and 1 base at J, with 17 bases between the two ends. CDR3 region: CASRAGSTAGTDTQYF. The CDR3 nucleotides read TGTGCCAGCAGAGCCGGGAGTACAGCGGGCACAGATACGCAGTATTTT.

This chain joins TRBV5-4 and TRBJ1-1; possible D gene TRBD1, 6 bases. Trimming left V 5 bases short and J 3 bases short, with 11 bases between. This CDR3 is 13 amino acids long. Germline CDR1 is SGHNT and CDR2 is YYREEE (reference sequence). Written as DNA, the CDR3 is TGTGCCAGCAGATCCAACAGGGACACTGAAGCTTTCTTT. Translated: CASRSNRDTEAFF.

The J gene is TRBJ1-5, the V gene TRBV29-1; D not resolved. Deletions cut 3 bases from V and 6 bases from J, with 12 bases between. Germline CDR1 SQVTM, CDR2 ANQGSEA. CDR3 length: 13 amino acids. CDR3 DNA: TGCAGCGTTGACGCTGGGGAGGGTCAGCCCCAGCATTTT. Its translation: CSVDAGEGQPQHF.

The chain joins TRBV10-2 to TRBJ2-7, with 10 bases identical to TRBD1. Trimming took 4 bases from V and 1 from J; bases not matched to a gene: 1. The CDR3 has 14 residues. Germline V CDR1 and CDR2: WSHSY, SAAADI. The CDR3 bases are TGCGCCAGCAGTGGACAGGGGGCATCCTACGAGCAGTACTTC. Translated, it gives CASSGQGASYEQYF.

The J gene is TRBJ1-1, the V gene TRBV7-9; D ambiguous. CDR1 SEHNR and CDR2 FQNEAQ come from the germline V gene (reference sequence). The V and J ends lost 6 bases and 3 bases respectively, with 11 bases between them. This CDR3 is 13 amino acids long. CDR3 protein: CASRGNRDTEAFF. The CDR3, as DNA: TGTGCCAGCAGAGGAAACCGGGACACTGAAGCTTTCTTT.

The chain links TRBV9 to TRBJ2-5; no clear D gene. The germline V and J ends were trimmed by 0 bases and 5 bases, with 8 bases remaining between them. The CDR3 spans 13 residues. Looked up from germline, CDR1 is SGDLS and CDR2 is YYNGEE. The CDR3 nucleotides read TGTGCCAGCAGCGTAGCGTGGGCCGAGACCCAGTACTTC. Amino acid sequence: CASSVAWAETQYF.

The rearrangement joins TRBV18 to TRBJ2-7; TRBD1 matches at 8 bases. The CDR3 runs 15 residues. Trimming removed 3 bases from V and 1 base from J; junction bases left unmatched: 5. The V gene's germline CDR1 is KGHSH and CDR2 LQKENI. The CDR3 bases are TGTGCCAGCTCACCCGGACAGGGTAGTTCCTACGAGCAGTACTTC. Translating gives CASSPGQGSSYEQYF.

This chain uses TRBV15 with TRBJ2-7; TRBD1 might be the D (5 bases). Looked up from germline, CDR1 is LNHNV and CDR2 is YYDKDF (reference sequence). Trimming pared 0 bases from V and 0 bases from J, leaving 9 bases between. The CDR3 has 15 amino acids. In nucleotides, the CDR3 is TGTGCCACCAGCAGAGAAGGGGTAGCCTCCTACGAGCAGTACTTC. Translation gives CATSREGVASYEQYF. The full variable domain, in which reference TRBV15 and TRBJ2-7 provide the parts outside the CDR3, is DAMVIQNPRYQVTQFGKPVTLSCSQTLNHNVMYWYQQKSSQAPKLLFHYYDKDFNNEADTPDNFQSRRPNTSFCFLDIRSPGLGDTAMYLCATSREGVASYEQYFGPGTRLTVT.

This chain connects TRBV5-4 to TRBJ1-1; 10 bases align to TRBD1. The V gene end was trimmed by 4 bases and the J gene end by 7 bases; junction bases not matched to a gene: 10. The germline V gene encodes CDR1 SGHNT and CDR2 YYREEE (reference sequence). The CDR3 length is 15 residues. The CDR3 loop is CASSAGVGQGGEAFF. CDR3 bases: TGTGCCAGCAGCGCGGGGGTCGGACAGGGGGGTGAAGCTTTCTTT.

This clone was detected only once. The rearrangement joins TRBV28 to TRBJ2-7; 7 bases map to TRBD1. CDR3 size: 18 residues. The junction had 15 bases not matched to a gene; V was cut back by 4 bases and J by 0 bases. CDR1 is MDHEN and CDR2 is SYDVKM in the germline V gene. The DNA for the CDR3 is TGTGCCAGCAGTTACCTTTATCCCGGGACAGAGAGCTCCTACGAGCAGTACTTC. Protein sequence: CASSYLYPGTESSYEQYF. Filled out from reference TRBV28 and TRBJ2-7, the complete variable domain reads DVKVTQSSRYLVKRTGEKVFLECVQDMDHENMFWYRQDPGLGLRLIYFSYDVKMKEKGDIPEGYSVSREKKERFSLILESASTNQTSMYLCASSYLYPGTESSYEQYFGPGTRLTVT.

The gene calls are TRBV6-5 and TRBJ2-3, with TRBD2 matching 9 bases. Germline V gives CDR1 MNHEY, CDR2 SVGAGI. With 10 bases clipped from V and 4 bases from J, the junction kept 12 bases outside the gene matches. The CDR3 has 15 amino acids. The CDR3 is CATGAGAGGSDTQYF. CDR3 sequence (DNA): TGTGCCACAGGGGCAGGAGCGGGAGGATCAGATACGCAGTATTTT.

Only a few counts were recorded for this clone. J is TRBJ2-2 and V is TRBV6-4; 10 bases align to TRBD2. Trimming removed 4 bases from V and 1 base from J; junction bases left unmatched: 0. The CDR3 is made up of 15 amino acids. Germline CDR1 reads MRHNA; CDR2 reads SNTAGT. The CDR3 coding sequence is TGTGCCAGCAGTGCTAGCGGGGGGAACACCGGGGAGCTGTTTTTT. Protein: CASSASGGNTGELFF.

This chain uses TRBV6-1 with TRBJ1-4, with a tentative D call TRBD1 (5 bases). The V end lost 0 bases, the J end lost 8 bases, and 13 bases lay between the germline ends. This CDR3 has 15 residues. The germline CDR1 and CDR2 sequences are MNHNS and SASEGT. CDR3 amino acids: CASSEALRGNEKLFF. CDR3 nucleotides: TGTGCCAGCAGTGAAGCGCTTAGGGGCAACGAAAAACTGTTTTTT.

This chain links TRBV19 with TRBJ2-7, with D possibly TRBD2 on 5 matching bases. V shed 2 bases and J shed 1 base, with 9 bases lying between them. The CDR3 loop spans 14 amino acids. Germline V gene data show CDR1 as LNHDA and CDR2 as SQIVND (reference sequence). The CDR3 is CASSIREISYEQYF. As DNA, the CDR3 is TGTGCCAGTAGTATAAGGGAGATATCCTACGAGCAGTACTTC.

The count of this clone is one. The chain uses TRBV9 and TRBJ2-1; 8 bases match TRBD1. In germline, CDR1 is SGDLS, CDR2 YYNGEE. This CDR3 region has 15 residues. Trimming cost V 4 bases and J 8 bases; bases outside gene matches: 11. The CDR3 DNA reads as TGTGCCAGCAGCCCGCGGACAGGGATTACGGATGAGCAGTTCTTC. Its protein is CASSPRTGITDEQFF.

Only one count was recorded for this clone. The chain uses TRBV5-4 and TRBJ1-5; D may be TRBD1 (6 bases). Germline V lookup: CDR1 SGHNT, CDR2 YYREEE (reference sequence). This CDR3 contains 14 residues. V lost 9 bases, J lost 3 bases, and 16 bases lay in between. CDR3 residues: CATHRWGHNQPQHF. The CDR3, as DNA: TGTGCCACCCACCGATGGGGGCACAATCAGCCCCAGCATTTT.

CDR3 nucleotide sequence: TGTGCCACCAGCAGAGGTGACAGGGACACCGGGGAGCTGTTTTTT. Protein sequence: CATSRGDRDTGELFF. The chain carries TRBV15 and TRBJ2-2; TRBD1 aligns across 7 bases. The J segment lost 3 bases and the V segment lost 1 base, leaving 2 bases of the junction unmatched. Germline V CDR1 and CDR2: LNHNV, YYDKDF (reference sequence). The CDR3 is 15 amino acids. Complete variable domain (other parts from reference TRBV15 and TRBJ2-2): DAMVIQNPRYQVTQFGKPVTLSCSQTLNHNVMYWYQQKSSQAPKLLFHYYDKDFNNEADTPDNFQSRRPNTSFCFLDIRSPGLGDTAMYLCATSRGDRDTGELFFGEGSRLTVL.

The CDR3 region has the DNA TGTGCCAGAAGCTCTCGCGGGTGCTACACCTTC. It yields the protein CARSSRGCYTF. V gene TRBV5-3 combines with J gene TRBJ1-2; no definite D call. TRBV5-3 is placed among ORFs of uncertain function. The CDR3 sequence is 11 residues long. Trimming removed 3 bases at V and 9 bases at J, with 9 bases between.

A single count supports this clone. The chain joins TRBV18 to TRBJ1-5; 9 nucleotides align to TRBD1. The CDR3 covers 15 residues. Germline CDR1 reads KGHSH; CDR2 reads LQKENI. Trimming removed 4 bases from V and 2 bases from J; junction bases left unmatched: 3. The CDR3 region is CASSLRQGGNQPQHF. CDR3 nucleotide sequence: TGTGCCAGCTCACTACGACAGGGGGGCAATCAGCCCCAGCATTTT.